The T cell receptor (beta chain) described here comes from a study of CD8 T cells in Susac syndrome. cDNA came from about 0.51 to 1 ug RNA primed by random hexamers. Multiplex PCR with immunoSEQ amplified the TCR beta CDR3 across 54 Vbeta and 13 Jbeta. TCRdb ran MiXCR on the immunoSEQ multiplex PCR reads and lists one entry per CDR3 protein. Of tens of thousands of distinct CDR3 sequences listed, 85% to 95% are singletons. CD8+ and CD4+ blood T cells underwent TCR beta sequencing. The sequence came from a human donor with Susac syndrome. Sequenced: CD4+ T cells from PBMCs.

For the CDR3, the DNA is TGTGCCAGCAGTGAAGAACTGATAAGGACATCCCAGTACTTC. It encodes CASSEELIRTSQYF. This rearrangement joins TRBV2 to TRBJ2-5; the D gene is possibly TRBD1 (5 bases). V was trimmed by 1 base and J by 9 bases, leaving 15 bases between them. The CDR3 runs to 14 residues. Germline V CDR1 and CDR2: SNHLY, FYNNEI.